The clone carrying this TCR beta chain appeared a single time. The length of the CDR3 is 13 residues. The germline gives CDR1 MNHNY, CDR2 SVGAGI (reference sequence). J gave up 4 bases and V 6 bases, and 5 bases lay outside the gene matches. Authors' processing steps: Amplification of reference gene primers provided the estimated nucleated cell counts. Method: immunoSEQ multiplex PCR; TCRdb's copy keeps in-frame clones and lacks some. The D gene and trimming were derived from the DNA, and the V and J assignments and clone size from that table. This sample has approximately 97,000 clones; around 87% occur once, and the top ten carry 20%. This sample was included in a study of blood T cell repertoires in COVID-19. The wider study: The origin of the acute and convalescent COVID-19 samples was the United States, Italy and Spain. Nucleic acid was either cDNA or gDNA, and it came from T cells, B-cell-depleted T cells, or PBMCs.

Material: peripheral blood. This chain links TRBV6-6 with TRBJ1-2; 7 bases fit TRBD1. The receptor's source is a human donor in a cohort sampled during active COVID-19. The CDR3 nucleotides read TGTGCCAGCAGCCTGGACAGGATCTATGGCTACACCTTC. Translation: CASSLDRIYGYTF.